Detailed here is one T cell receptor beta chain. Antigen unknown. V shed 7 bases and J shed 4 bases, with 13 bases lying between them. Germline V gene data show CDR1 as MDHEN and CDR2 as SYDVKM. This CDR3 contains 13 residues. The data stem from a study of cytomegalovirus exposure and HLA in healthy donors. Study background: The 120 validation repertoires used the same platform as the approximately 700 first-cohort repertoires (as reported by a later analysis).

Broader study findings: Many donors shared some public TCRs, even though most TCR sequences were rare. There were 150 or so TCR beta chains listed as cytomegalovirus-associated. In vitro assays verified that a few CMV-associated chains recognized CMV antigens specifically.

Assay: immunoSEQ multiplex PCR; the TCRdb copy retains only in-frame clones and omits some. The sample includes about 220,000 clones, 80% to 95% of them seen just once. The gene calls are TRBV28 and TRBJ1-2; unclear D gene. The sequencing input was PBMCs. This clonotype originated in a woman younger than 30 in good health and CMV-seronegative. CDR3: CASTPPEIYGYTF. DNA for the CDR3: TGTGCCAGCACCCCGCCAGAAATCTATGGCTACACCTTC.